The rows below give T cell receptor beta chains drawn from one sample of a study of cytomegalovirus exposure and HLA in healthy donors. Measured with immunoSEQ multiplex PCR; TCRdb has only the in-frame clones, and not every one. The sample includes roughly 250,000 clones, nearly 90% of them seen just once. The source material was PBMCs. The receptors shown here come from a woman between 18 and 30 years old in good health and CMV-seronegative. Each CDR3 is given with its conserved first and last residue. A D gene is named only where the DNA matches it firmly. Clone size is shown for a subset of rows, as once, few, many or a class of expanded clone.

CASSFKVGRAETQYF TGTGCCAGCAGTTTCAAGGTTGGCAGGGCAGAGACCCAGTACTTC TRBV28 NA NA TRBJ2-5
CASSLGTSGGYEQYF TGTGCCAGCAGCTTAGGGACTAGCGGGGGGTACGAGCAGTACTTC TRBV7-2 TRBD2 NA TRBJ2-7
CASSPPGGINNEQFF TGTGCCAGCAGCCCCCCGGGGGGCATCAACAATGAGCAGTTCTTC TRBV7-8 NA NA TRBJ2-1
CASSLAEGTDTQYF TGTGCCAGCTCCCTCGCGGAGGGCACAGATACGCAGTATTTT TRBV18 NA NA TRBJ2-3
CASSPGTGAGGTQYF TGTGCCAGCAGCCCCGGGACAGGGGCGGGGGGGACCCAGTACTTC TRBV6-6 TRBD1 NA TRBJ2-5
CASSYQGKNQPQHF TGTGCCAGCAGCTACCAGGGAAAGAATCAGCCCCAGCATTTT TRBV6-5 NA NA TRBJ1-5
CASRGGLAKNIQYF TGTGCCAGCAGAGGGGGTCTAGCCAAAAACATTCAGTACTTC TRBV6-1 NA NA TRBJ2-4
CASRSPGPEAFF TGTGCCAGCAGGTCCCCAGGTCCTGAAGCTTTCTTT TRBV2 NA NA TRBJ1-1
CASSFISGGFNAYNEQFF TGTGCCAGCAGCTTTATAAGCGGGGGGTTTAACGCCTACAATGAGCAGTTCTTC TRBV11-2 TRBD2 NA TRBJ2-1
CSAPVDEQYF TGCAGTGCCCCGGTGGACGAGCAGTACTTC TRBV20-1 NA NA TRBJ2-7
CASSEGLAGSYNEQFF TGTGCCAGCAGTGAGGGATTAGCGGGGAGCTACAATGAGCAGTTCTTC TRBV2 TRBD2 NA TRBJ2-1
CASSGGWEQFF TGTGCCAGCAGCGGGGGATGGGAGCAGTTCTTC TRBV2 NA NA TRBJ2-1
CASSQGRDSPLHF TGCGCCAGCAGCCAGGGCAGAGATTCACCCCTCCACTTT TRBV4-1 NA NA TRBJ1-6
CASSLVSGDTDTQYF TGTGCCAGCAGCTTAGTTAGCGGGGACACAGATACGCAGTATTTT TRBV7-2 TRBD2 NA TRBJ2-3
CASSTFTGGLVGNTIYF TGCGCCAGCAGCACCTTCACGGGGGGGCTCGTTGGAAACACCATATATTTT TRBV5-1 NA NA TRBJ1-3
CASSIGQGRDEQYF TGTGCCAGTAGTATAGGACAGGGTAGGGACGAGCAGTACTTC TRBV19 TRBD1 NA TRBJ2-7
CASSLVSAGATFEAFF TGTGCCAGCAGCTTAGTATCCGCAGGGGCCACATTTGAAGCTTTCTTT TRBV7-6 NA NA TRBJ1-1
CASRTGQTMNTEAFF TGTGCCAGCAGGACGGGACAGACAATGAACACTGAAGCTTTCTTT TRBV6-5 TRBD1 once TRBJ1-1
CATSRVRSGGAIWDEQFF TGTGCCACCAGCAGAGTCCGAAGCGGGGGGGCCATATGGGATGAGCAGTTCTTC TRBV15 TRBD2 NA TRBJ2-1
CASSLEPGANVLTF TGTGCCAGCAGCTTAGAGCCTGGGGCCAACGTCCTGACTTTC TRBV7-6 NA NA TRBJ2-6
CATSRDRTGDIQYF TGTGCCACCAGCAGAGACAGGACGGGGGACATTCAGTACTTC TRBV15 NA once TRBJ2-4
CASSQGSTGGFAQYF TGCGCCAGCAGCCAGGGGTCGACAGGGGGCTTCGCGCAGTACTTC TRBV4-1 TRBD1 NA TRBJ2-7
CASSLIPPSTSGAYNEQFF TGTGCCAGCAGCCTAATCCCCCCCTCGACTAGCGGGGCCTACAATGAGCAGTTCTTC TRBV27 TRBD2 NA TRBJ2-1
CASSFGQGVNEQFF TGTGCCAGCAGTTTCGGACAGGGCGTGAATGAGCAGTTCTTC TRBV27 TRBD1 NA TRBJ2-1
CSVGTGGDTGELFF TGCAGCGTCGGGACAGGGGGCGACACCGGGGAGCTGTTTTTT TRBV29-1 TRBD1 NA TRBJ2-2
CASSLAGGNEAFF TGCGCCAGCAGCTTGGCGGGCGGGAATGAAGCTTTCTTT TRBV5-1 NA few TRBJ1-1
CASSPDRADTGELFF TGCGCCAGCAGCCCGGACAGGGCTGACACCGGGGAGCTGTTTTTT TRBV5-1 TRBD1 NA TRBJ2-2
CAISDPRDRELSGNTIYF TGTGCCATCAGTGACCCACGGGACAGGGAATTGTCTGGAAACACCATATATTTT TRBV10-3 TRBD1 NA TRBJ1-3
CASYRGLGDTEAFF TGTGCCAGCTACAGGGGGCTGGGGGACACTGAAGCTTTCTTT TRBV2 TRBD1 NA TRBJ1-1
CASSSNRVLANEKLFF TGTGCCAGCAGCTCGAACAGGGTCCTTGCTAATGAAAAACTGTTTTTT TRBV7-8 NA NA TRBJ1-4
CASSPTAGLNTIYF TGTGCCAGCAGCCCAACCGCAGGGTTAAACACCATATATTTT TRBV7-9 NA NA TRBJ1-3
CASSLSGTGDYEQYF TGTGCCAGCAGTTTATCCGGGACAGGGGACTACGAGCAGTACTTC TRBV27 TRBD1 NA TRBJ2-7
CASSPGTSGTDTQYF TGTGCCAGCAGTCCCGGGACTAGCGGCACAGATACGCAGTATTTT TRBV27 TRBD2 NA TRBJ2-3
CASSPYWGAGNTIYF TGTGCCAGCAGCCCTTACTGGGGAGCTGGAAACACCATATATTTT TRBV27 NA NA TRBJ1-3
CASSLAVTGNYGYTF TGTGCCAGCAGCTTAGCGGTTACGGGGAACTATGGCTACACCTTC TRBV7-8 NA NA TRBJ1-2
CASSYQLNTEAFF TGTGCCAGCAGTTACCAGTTGAACACTGAAGCTTTCTTT TRBV6-6 NA NA TRBJ1-1
CASSLMGLAGEQFF TGTGCCAGCAGCTTAATGGGACTAGCGGGGGAGCAGTTCTTC TRBV7-2 TRBD2 NA TRBJ2-1
CASSLAGPDNEQFF TGTGCCAGCAGTTTAGCAGGGCCCGACAATGAGCAGTTCTTC TRBV27 NA NA TRBJ2-1